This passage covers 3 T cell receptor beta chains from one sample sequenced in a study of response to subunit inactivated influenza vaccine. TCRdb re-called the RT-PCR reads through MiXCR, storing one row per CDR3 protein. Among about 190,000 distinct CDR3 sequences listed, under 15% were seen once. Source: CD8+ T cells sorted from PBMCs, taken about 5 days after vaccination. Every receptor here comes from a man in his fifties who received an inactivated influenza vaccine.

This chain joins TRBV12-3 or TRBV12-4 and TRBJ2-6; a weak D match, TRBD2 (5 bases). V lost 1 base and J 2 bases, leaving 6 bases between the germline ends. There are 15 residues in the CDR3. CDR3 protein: CASSLGGPGANVLTF. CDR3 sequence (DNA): TGTGCCAGCAGTTTAGGAGGGCCTGGGGCCAACGTCCTGACTTTC.

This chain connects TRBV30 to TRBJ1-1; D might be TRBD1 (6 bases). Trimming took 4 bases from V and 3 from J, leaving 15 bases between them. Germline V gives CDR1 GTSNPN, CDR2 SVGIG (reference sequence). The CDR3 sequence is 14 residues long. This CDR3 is CAWTGGFLDTEAFF. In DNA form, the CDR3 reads TGTGCCTGGACCGGGGGCTTTCTGGACACTGAAGCTTTCTTT. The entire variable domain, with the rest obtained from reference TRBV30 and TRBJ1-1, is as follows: SQTIHQWPATLVQPVGSPLSLECTVEGTSNPNLYWYRQAAGRGLQLLFYSVGIGQISSEVPQNLSASRPQDRQFILSSKKLLLSDSGFYLCAWTGGFLDTEAFFGQGTRLTVV.

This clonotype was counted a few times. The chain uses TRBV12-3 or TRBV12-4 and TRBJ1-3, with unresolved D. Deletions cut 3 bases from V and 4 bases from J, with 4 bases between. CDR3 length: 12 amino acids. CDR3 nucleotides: TGTGCCAGCAGTTTGACAGGAAACACCATATATTTT. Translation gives CASSLTGNTIYF.